This T cell receptor (beta chain) comes out of a study of cytomegalovirus exposure and HLA in healthy donors. The trim removed 7 bases at V and 4 bases at J, leaving 12 bases unmatched. Germline V gene sequence: CDR1 MNHNS, CDR2 SASEGT. The CDR3 has 15 amino acids. Study-level results: High sensitivity and specificity were reportedly achieved when the classifier diagnosed cytomegalovirus status. It is likely that the observed cluster of highly shared sequence variants was a sequencing artifact.

In this sample, this clone turned up a few times. Antigen unknown. PCR was performed using 60 Vbeta and 13 Jbeta primers. Assay: immunoSEQ multiplex PCR; the TCRdb copy retains only in-frame clones and omits some. The sample holds approximately 130,000 clones, around 82% seen once. Sequenced input: PBMCs. The chain couples TRBV6-1 to TRBJ1-2; 7 bases agree with TRBD1. The receptor comes from a man between 45 and 60 years old in good health and CMV-seronegative. Here the CDR3 reads CASMAGQYRGYGYTF. CDR3 coding DNA: TGTGCCAGCATGGCAGGACAATACAGGGGCTATGGCTACACCTTC.